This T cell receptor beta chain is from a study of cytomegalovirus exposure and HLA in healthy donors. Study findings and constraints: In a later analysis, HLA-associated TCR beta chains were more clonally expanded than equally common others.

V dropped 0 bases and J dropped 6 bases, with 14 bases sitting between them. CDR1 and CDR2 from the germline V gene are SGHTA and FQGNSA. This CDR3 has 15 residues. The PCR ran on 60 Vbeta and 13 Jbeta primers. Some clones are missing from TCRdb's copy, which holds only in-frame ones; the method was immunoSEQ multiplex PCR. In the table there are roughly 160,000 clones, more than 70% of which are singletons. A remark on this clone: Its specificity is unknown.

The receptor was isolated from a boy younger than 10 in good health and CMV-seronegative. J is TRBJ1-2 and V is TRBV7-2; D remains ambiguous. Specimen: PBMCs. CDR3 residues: CASSLAGNRLNGYTF. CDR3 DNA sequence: TGTGCCAGCAGCTTAGCAGGTAACAGATTAAATGGCTACACCTTC.